The sequence of this T cell receptor (beta chain) was determined in a study of CD8+CD57+ T cells in acquired aplastic anemia. General study points: The authors found lower diversity in patient CD8+CD57+ cells than in total CD4+ and CD8+ pools.

The use of genomic DNA as template underpinned the TCR beta VDJ and CDR3 profiling. Using its own MiXCR run on the reads, TCRdb lists one record per CDR3 protein. The sample lists 15,000 to 25,000 distinct CDR3 sequences; 30% to 40% were seen once. With regard to this clonotype: Its antigen is currently unknown. One end of the junction is discordant with germline, which a read error may explain.

Patients chosen for sequencing had shown CD8+CD57+ cell expansion by flow cytometry. CDR1 is SEHNR and CDR2 is FQNEAQ in the germline V gene (reference sequence). CDR3 length: 14 residues. The V and J genes are TRBV7-9 and TRBJ2-3; no clear D gene. The source of this sequence is a human donor with aplastic anemia. The specimen was CD8+CD57+ T cells sorted from PBMCs. Subset in this sample: bead-enriched CD8+CD57+ effector memory T cells from SAA patients. The CDR3: CASSSGSWADAQYF. The CDR3 DNA sequence: TGTGCCAGCAGCTCCGGGTCCTGGGCAGATGCGCAGTATTTT. Based on the CDR3 plus reference TRBV7-9 and TRBJ2-3, the full variable domain is DTGVSQNPRHKITKRGQNVTFRCDPISEHNRLYWYRQTLGQGPEFLTYFQNEAQLEKSRLLSDRFSAERPKGSFSTLEIQRTEQGDSAMYLCASSSGSWADAQYFGPGTRLTVL.